The 30 T cell receptor beta chains listed next were all sequenced from one sample in a study of T cell clones after liver transplantation. Produced via immunoSEQ multiplex PCR; TCRdb's table is partial and in-frame only. The sample contains approximately 75,000 clones, under 90% of which appear only once. This specimen was CD4+ T cells from blood, taken 12 months after liver transplant. All receptors derive from a human patient who received a liver transplant. Some T cells may have originated in the graft donor.

V is TRBV4-1 and J is TRBJ1-1, with TRBD1 identical over 8 bases. From germline, CDR1 is MGHRA and CDR2 YSYEKL. V lost 1 base to trimming and J lost 1 base; unmatched junction nucleotides: 2. The CDR3 is 15 amino acids. This chain's CDR3 is CASSQADRENTEAFF. CDR3 nucleotides: TGCGCCAGCAGCCAAGCGGACAGGGAGAACACTGAAGCTTTCTTT.

The CDR3 here is CAWRGTGLIYGYTF. The CDR3 bases are TGTGCCTGGAGAGGGACAGGGCTAATCTATGGCTACACCTTC. The chain uses TRBV30 and TRBJ1-2, with 9 positions matching TRBD1. The CDR3 is 14 residues long. V lost 3 bases, J lost 4 bases, and 6 bases stayed unmatched. Germline CDR1 reads GTSNPN; CDR2 reads SVGIG (reference sequence). The full variable domain, in which reference TRBV30 and TRBJ1-2 provide the parts outside the CDR3, is SQTIHQWPATLVQPVGSPLSLECTVEGTSNPNLYWYRQAAGRGLQLLFYSVGIGQISSEVPQNLSASRPQDRQFILSSKKLLLSDSGFYLCAWRGTGLIYGYTFGSGTRLTVV.

The sample holds one count of this clone. The chain has TRBV27 and TRBJ2-3; D gene uncertain. The CDR3 spans 15 residues. Germline V CDR1 and CDR2: MNHEY, SMNVEV (reference sequence). Trimming took 6 bases from V and 3 from J, leaving 16 bases between them. The CDR3 loop is CASRLYSQRTDTQYF. The CDR3 DNA reads TGTGCCAGCAGGCTATACAGCCAAAGAACAGATACGCAGTATTTT.

The chain is built from TRBV19 and TRBJ2-1, with TRBD2 matching over 9 bases. The trim removed 10 bases at V and 4 bases at J, leaving 11 bases unmatched. CDR1 is LNHDA and CDR2 is SQIVND in the germline V gene (reference sequence). CDR3 length: 15 residues. The CDR3 DNA is TGTGCCACTATCCCGGCCAGCGGGAGGTACAATGAGCAGTTCTTC. Its translation: CATIPASGRYNEQFF.

The chain has TRBV6-5 and TRBJ1-5; TRBD1 aligns across 8 bases. Trimming removed 6 bases from V and 3 bases from J; junction bases left unmatched: 7. CDR1 and CDR2 from the germline V gene are MNHEY and SVGAGI. This CDR3 is built from 15 residues. Written as DNA, the CDR3 is TGTGCCAGCAGACCCCAGGGGGCCCTCAATCAGCCCCAGCATTTT. It translates to CASRPQGALNQPQHF.

The chain couples TRBV27 to TRBJ2-7; maybe TRBD1 (6 bases). This CDR3 is 13 amino acids long. V dropped 6 bases and J dropped 2 bases, with 11 bases sitting between them. Germline assignment: CDR1 MNHEY and CDR2 SMNVEV (reference sequence). The CDR3 DNA sequence: TGTGCCAGCAGCCAGGGACAACCCTACGAGCAGTACTTC. Translation: CASSQGQPYEQYF.

The chain employs TRBV18 and TRBJ2-7; no clear D gene. CDR1 and CDR2 (germline): KGHSH, LQKENI. This CDR3 contains 14 residues. V gave up 3 bases and J gave up 0 bases, with 9 bases separating them. The CDR3 spells CASSPLDDSYEQYF. The CDR3 DNA is TGTGCCAGCTCACCCCTTGACGACTCCTACGAGCAGTACTTC.

V gene TRBV9 combines with J gene TRBJ1-5, with unresolved D. This CDR3 is 16 amino acids long. The V end lost 0 bases, the J end lost 7 bases, and 17 bases lay between the germline ends. Per the germline V gene, CDR1 is SGDLS and CDR2 is YYNGEE. CDR3 loop: CASSVGVGPTGQPQHF. The DNA for the CDR3 is TGTGCCAGCAGCGTAGGGGTTGGACCTACCGGACAGCCCCAGCATTTT.

The chain carries TRBV7-2 and TRBJ2-3; 11 bases match TRBD2. This CDR3 is 15 amino acids long. Germline V gives CDR1 SGHTA, CDR2 FQGNSA. The V and J ends lost 4 bases and 8 bases, in that order; junction bases with no gene match: 8. The CDR3 loop reads CASSSYSGRAGTQYF. The CDR3 nucleotides are TGTGCCAGCAGCTCCTATAGCGGGAGGGCCGGTACGCAGTATTTT.

The chain carries TRBV5-1 and TRBJ2-1, with 13 bases lining up with TRBD2. V trimming: 0 bases; J trimming: 6 bases; junction bases outside the gene matches: 3. The germline V gene has CDR1 SGHRS and CDR2 YFSETQ. CDR3 size: 16 residues. In DNA, the CDR3 is TGCGCCAGCAGCTTGGTAGGACTAGCGGGAGCCAATGAGCAGTTCTTC. It translates to CASSLVGLAGANEQFF.

This chain uses TRBV9 with TRBJ1-3; D is uncertain. Germline CDR1 reads SGDLS; CDR2 reads YYNGEE. The V end lost 0 bases, the J end lost 4 bases, and 11 bases lay between the germline ends. This CDR3 is built from 15 residues. CDR3 nucleotide sequence: TGTGCCAGCAGCGTAGCTTCAGAAATCGGAAACACCATATATTTT. It is translated as CASSVASEIGNTIYF. Supplemented by reference TRBV9 and TRBJ1-3, the full variable domain reads DSGVTQTPKHLITATGQRVTLRCSPRSGDLSVYWYQQSLDQGLQFLIQYYNGEERAKGNILERFSAQQFPDLHSELNLSSLELGDSALYFCASSVASEIGNTIYFGEGSWLTVV.

The chain joins TRBV28 to TRBJ1-4, with 7 bases that match TRBD1. Germline trimming cut 5 bases from V and 0 bases from J; bases unmatched to any gene: 3. CDR1 is MDHEN and CDR2 is SYDVKM in the germline V gene. The CDR3 totals 15 residues. DNA of the CDR3: TGTGCCAGCAGTGGGGGGACAGCAACTAATGAAAAACTGTTTTTT. It is translated as CASSGGTATNEKLFF.

This clone was picked up one time. The genes are TRBV4-3 and TRBJ2-3; D not certain. The germline CDR1 and CDR2 sequences are LGHNA and YSLEER. V was cut by 0 bases and J by 6 bases, with 13 bases left in between. The CDR3 sequence is 15 residues long. CDR3 residues: CASSQDAAEADTQYF. CDR3 DNA: TGCGCCAGCAGCCAAGATGCAGCCGAGGCGGATACGCAGTATTTT.

The chain recombines TRBV5-8 with TRBJ2-5; tentatively, D is TRBD2 (6 bases). The CDR3 is made up of 16 amino acids. Germline V gene data show CDR1 as SGHTS and CDR2 as YDEGEE. Trimming shortened V by 2 bases and J by 5 bases, and 19 bases separated the two germline ends. In DNA, the CDR3 is TGTGCCAGCAGCTTAGGGAAAGTAGCGGTCTTGGAGACCCAGTACTTC. It is translated as CASSLGKVAVLETQYF.

This clone was recorded once. CDR3 DNA: TGTGCCAGCAGGTCATCTTCAGGGGGTTACGGAAACACCATATATTTT. This encodes CASRSSSGGYGNTIYF. V usage is TRBV27 and J usage is TRBJ1-3; 7 nucleotides align to TRBD1. Germline-derived CDR1 and CDR2 are MNHEY and SMNVEV (reference sequence). V shed 6 bases and J 4 bases; nucleotides not matched to a gene: 12. CDR3 length: 16 residues.

The rearrangement uses TRBV7-9 and TRBJ1-2, with 9 bases matching TRBD1. The junction had 6 bases not matched to a gene; V was cut back by 1 base and J by 9 bases. The CDR3 loop spans 14 amino acids. Germline V gives CDR1 SEHNR, CDR2 FQNEAQ (reference sequence). In DNA, the CDR3 is TGTGCCAGCAGCTTAGGGGGGACAGGGACGAGCTACACCTTC. Residues: CASSLGGTGTSYTF.

The genes are TRBV5-8 and TRBJ2-4; D may be TRBD1 or TRBD2 (5 bases each). The CDR3 consists of 13 residues. V lost 0 bases to trimming and J lost 6 bases, with 7 bases between them. Per germline, CDR1 SGHTS and CDR2 YDEGEE. The CDR3 protein is CASSLGGRNIQYF. The CDR3 coding sequence is TGTGCCAGCAGCTTGGGGGGGAGAAACATTCAGTACTTC.

The chain joins TRBV5-1 to TRBJ2-3; 13 bases fit TRBD2. This CDR3 comprises 15 residues. J lost 4 bases, V lost 4 bases, and 3 bases had no gene match. Germline V lookup: CDR1 SGHRS, CDR2 YFSETQ. CDR3 region: CASSTGLAGSDTQYF. CDR3 nucleotides: TGCGCCAGCAGCACGGGACTAGCGGGGTCAGATACGCAGTATTTT.

The table lists this clone with a count of one. The chain recombines TRBV5-4 with TRBJ2-7; no definite D call. The CDR3 totals 14 residues. CDR1 and CDR2 from the germline V gene are SGHNT and YYREEE (reference sequence). V shed 4 bases and J shed 2 bases, with 13 bases lying between them. CDR3 coding DNA: TGTGCCAGCAGCGCCCAACGGAGCCCCTACGAGCAGTACTTC. Protein sequence: CASSAQRSPYEQYF.

This clone has more than one count but fewer than ten. The gene calls are TRBV10-3 and TRBJ1-1, with 7 bases identical to TRBD1. The germline V gene encodes CDR1 ENHRY and CDR2 SYGVKD. With 8 bases clipped from V and 11 bases from J, the junction kept 14 bases outside the gene matches. This CDR3 is built from 13 residues. The CDR3 DNA reads TGTGCCATCTCGATTCAAGGACAGGTTAGCGCTTTCTTT. Protein product: CAISIQGQVSAFF.

V and J are TRBV7-2 and TRBJ1-1, with D unresolved. The CDR3 spans 13 residues. The V end was cut by 6 bases, the J end by 11 bases, with 19 bases between. Germline assignment: CDR1 SGHTA and CDR2 FQGNSA. CDR3 sequence: CASSEGILSRAFF. As DNA, the CDR3 is TGTGCCAGCAGTGAGGGTATACTCAGTCGGGCTTTCTTT. The entire variable domain, with the rest obtained from reference TRBV7-2 and TRBJ1-1, is as follows: GAGVSQSPSNKVTEKGKDVELRCDPISGHTALYWYRQSLGQGLEFLIYFQGNSAPDKSGLPSDRFSAERTGGSVSTLTIQRTQQEDSAVYLCASSEGILSRAFFGQGTRLTVV.

The gene calls are TRBV2 and TRBJ2-7, with 11 nucleotides matching TRBD2. After removal of 6 bases from V and 7 bases from J, the junction contained 14 bases not matched to a gene. Germline V lookup: CDR1 SNHLY, CDR2 FYNNEI. The length of the CDR3 is 16 residues. As DNA, the CDR3 is TGTGCCAGCAGCGCCCCTCCTAGCGGGAGGACAAGAGAGCAGTACTTC. Protein sequence: CASSAPPSGRTREQYF.

This rearrangement joins TRBV28 to TRBJ1-2, with 10 nucleotides matching TRBD1. This CDR3 contains 16 residues. Germline-derived CDR1 and CDR2 are MDHEN and SYDVKM. The J segment lost 5 bases and the V segment lost 4 bases, leaving 10 bases of the junction unmatched. For the CDR3, the DNA is TGTGCCAGCAGTTACGGGGGCGGGACAGGGGTTTATGGCTACACCTTC. It encodes CASSYGGGTGVYGYTF.

Here the CDR3 reads CASRDRAGNTEAFF. The CDR3 bases are TGCGCCAGCAGAGACCGAGCGGGGAACACTGAAGCTTTCTTT. V and J are TRBV10-2 and TRBJ1-1; D unclear. This CDR3 has 14 amino acids. Deletions cut 6 bases from V and 1 base from J, with 12 bases between. Germline-derived CDR1 and CDR2 are WSHSY and SAAADI.

The J gene is TRBJ2-4, the V gene TRBV30; D possibly matches TRBD1 or TRBD2 (6 bases each). CDR3 length equals 17 residues. Germline V gene sequence: CDR1 GTSNPN, CDR2 SVGIG (reference sequence). Trimming pared 1 base from V and 1 base from J, leaving 17 bases between. CDR3: CAWSERAWGAAKNIQYF. The DNA for the CDR3 is TGTGCCTGGAGTGAGCGGGCATGGGGGGCGGCCAAAAACATTCAGTACTTC. The full variable domain, rest sourced from reference TRBV30 and TRBJ2-4, is SQTIHQWPATLVQPVGSPLSLECTVEGTSNPNLYWYRQAAGRGLQLLFYSVGIGQISSEVPQNLSASRPQDRQFILSSKKLLLSDSGFYLCAWSERAWGAAKNIQYFGAGTRLSVL.

This sequence joins TRBV5-6 and TRBJ1-5; unclear D gene. Germline lookup yields CDR1 SGHDT and CDR2 YYEEEE. Deletions cut 7 bases from V and 6 bases from J, with 14 bases between. This CDR3 region has 13 residues. The CDR3 loop reads CASGRGGGQPQHF. DNA for the CDR3: TGTGCCAGCGGCCGGGGAGGTGGTCAGCCCCAGCATTTT.

This chain uses TRBV19 with TRBJ2-7; D is tentatively TRBD1 or TRBD2 (5 bases each). This CDR3 is built from 15 residues. Germline-derived CDR1 and CDR2 are LNHDA and SQIVND (reference sequence). Trimming removed 5 bases from V and 0 bases from J, with 14 bases in between. This CDR3 is CASSARGRSSYEQYF. The CDR3 DNA reads as TGTGCCAGTAGTGCCCGGGGACGGAGCTCCTACGAGCAGTACTTC. The full variable domain, with the rest looked up from reference TRBV19 and TRBJ2-7, is DGGITQSPKYLFRKEGQNVTLSCEQNLNHDAMYWYRQDPGQGLRLIYYSQIVNDFQKGDIAEGYSVSREKKESFPLTVTSAQKNPTAFYLCASSARGRSSYEQYFGPGTRLTVT.

This clone was seen a handful of times. The V gene is TRBV7-2, the J gene TRBJ2-7, with D maybe TRBD1 (5 bases). The V and J ends lost 6 bases and 1 base respectively, with 10 bases between them. From germline, CDR1 is SGHTA and CDR2 FQGNSA. The CDR3 covers 13 residues. CDR3 in amino acids: CASRQQVSYEQYF. CDR3 nucleotide sequence: TGTGCCAGCAGGCAACAGGTTTCCTACGAGCAGTACTTC.

The rearrangement uses TRBV19 and TRBJ1-5; D might be TRBD1 (5 bases). V gave up 5 bases and J gave up 0 bases, with 8 bases separating them. CDR1 is LNHDA and CDR2 is SQIVND in the germline V gene (reference sequence). This CDR3 contains 14 residues. The CDR3 bases are TGTGCCAGTAGTTATACAGGTAGCAATCAGCCCCAGCATTTT. Protein: CASSYTGSNQPQHF.

V gene TRBV2 combines with J gene TRBJ2-7, with 7 bases lining up with TRBD1. Losses at the gene ends were 9 bases for V and 2 bases for J; bases not matched to a gene: 7. The CDR3 runs 13 residues. CDR1 and CDR2 from the germline V gene are SNHLY and FYNNEI. The CDR3 loop reads CASRRDRAYEQYF. The CDR3 coding sequence is TGTGCCAGTCGCCGGGACAGAGCCTACGAGCAGTACTTC.